This passage covers 26 T cell receptor beta chains from one sample sequenced in a study of blood T cell repertoires in COVID-19. Method: immunoSEQ multiplex PCR; TCRdb's copy keeps in-frame clones and lacks some. The sample yields roughly 180,000 clones, around 83% seen once. The sequencing input was PBMCs or T cells enriched from blood (not recorded which). The receptors shown here come from a woman aged 45-65 years in a cohort exposed to, infected with or recovered from COVID-19 (not recorded which).

This rearrangement joins TRBV15 to TRBJ2-5; D is possibly TRBD2 (7 bases). V was trimmed by 7 bases and J by 5 bases, leaving 23 bases between them. The CDR3 length is 16 residues. Per the germline V gene, CDR1 is LNHNV and CDR2 is YYDKDF (reference sequence). CDR3 bases: TGTGCCACCACCGACCGTGATTGGGGGGGCCTGGAGACCCAGTACTTC. Translation: CATTDRDWGGLETQYF.

The chain couples TRBV3-1 (or the pseudogene TRBV3-2) to TRBJ2-2; 9 nucleotides match TRBD2. In germline, CDR1 is LGHDT, CDR2 YNNKEL (reference sequence). The CDR3 has 15 amino acids. Unmatched junction bases numbered 2, after V lost 1 base and J lost 5 bases. CDR3 DNA sequence: TGTGCCAGCAGCCAAGTTCTAGCGGGAACCGGGGAGCTGTTTTTT. This encodes CASSQVLAGTGELFF.

The J gene is TRBJ2-1, the V gene TRBV29-1; 10 nucleotides line up with TRBD2. Looked up from germline, CDR1 is SQVTM and CDR2 is ANQGSEA. This CDR3 is 16 amino acids long. With V trimmed by 3 bases and J by 5 bases, 10 bases remained unmatched. CDR3 DNA sequence: TGCAGCGTTGAGACTCCCAGGGGACTAGCGAACAATGAGCAGTTCTTC. It translates to CSVETPRGLANNEQFF.

The V gene is TRBV30, the J gene TRBJ2-3; 9 bases are a match to TRBD2. Looked up from germline, CDR1 is GTSNPN and CDR2 is SVGIG (reference sequence). This CDR3 has 18 residues. The ends lost 5 bases at V and 3 bases at J; junction bases unmatched: 18. As DNA, the CDR3 is TGTGCCTGGCGAAACCCTGAGGCTAGCGGGGCTTGGACAGATACGCAGTATTTT. Translated: CAWRNPEASGAWTDTQYF.

The chain employs TRBV19 and TRBJ1-4, with 9 bases fitting TRBD1. The CDR3 is 19 residues long. Per germline, CDR1 LNHDA and CDR2 SQIVND (reference sequence). V gave up 3 bases and J gave up 3 bases; unmatched junction bases: 14. The CDR3 loop reads CASSIRRGQGFFANEKLFF. The CDR3 bases are TGTGCCAGTAGTATTCGGCGCGGACAGGGGTTTTTTGCTAATGAAAAACTGTTTTTT.

The chain employs TRBV9 and TRBJ2-5, with D perhaps matching TRBD2 (5 bases). V lost 4 bases and J lost 5, with 21 bases in between. The length of the CDR3 is 16 residues. The germline gives CDR1 SGDLS, CDR2 YYNGEE. CDR3 coding DNA: TGTGCCAGCAGCCCCCACGGACCGTCCGGCGGGGAGACCCAGTACTTC. Residues: CASSPHGPSGGETQYF.

The chain is built from TRBV29-1 and TRBJ2-3; TRBD1 matches at 8 bases. V lost 4 bases to trimming and J lost 0 bases; unmatched junction nucleotides: 3. This CDR3 has 14 amino acids. CDR1 is SQVTM, CDR2 ANQGSEA, per germline. The CDR3 region has the DNA TGCAGCGTTGGACAGGGGACTAGCACAGATACGCAGTATTTT. Translated: CSVGQGTSTDTQYF.

This clone was found a few times. As DNA, the CDR3 is TGTGCCAGCAGCCAACAGACAGGGGACACAGATACGCAGTATTTT. This sequence encodes CASSQQTGDTDTQYF. The chain carries TRBV4-2 and TRBJ2-3, with 8 bases lining up with TRBD1. V lost 2 bases, J lost 2 bases, and 3 bases stayed unmatched. Germline V gene lookup returns CDR1 LGHNA and CDR2 YNFKEQ. The CDR3 runs to 15 residues.

This clone was counted once. The gene calls are TRBV5-4 and TRBJ1-5, with 9 bases fitting TRBD1. The junction had 8 bases not matched to a gene; V was cut back by 4 bases and J by 3 bases. The CDR3 runs 16 residues. Germline V gives CDR1 SGHNT, CDR2 YYREEE (reference sequence). As DNA, the CDR3 is TGTGCCAGCAGCCCGGGGGGGACAGGGACCAATCAGCCCCAGCATTTT. This translates into CASSPGGTGTNQPQHF.

This clone has ten or more counts. The V and J genes are TRBV12-3 or TRBV12-4 and TRBJ2-5; maybe TRBD1 (5 bases). This CDR3 has 13 residues. V lost 4 bases to trimming and J lost 4 bases, with 10 bases between them. As DNA, the CDR3 is TGTGCCAGCAGTTACAGTCAGGGAGAGACCCAGTACTTC. Amino acid sequence: CASSYSQGETQYF.

The chain recombines TRBV19 with TRBJ1-5, with 8 bases fitting TRBD1. Germline V CDR1 and CDR2: LNHDA, SQIVND (reference sequence). The CDR3 is made up of 17 amino acids. Losses at the gene ends were 4 bases for V and 0 bases for J; bases not matched to a gene: 8. For the CDR3, the DNA is TGTGCCAGTAGTAGGACAGGGATTCGTGATAGCAATCAGCCCCAGCATTTT. Its protein is CASSRTGIRDSNQPQHF. The full variable domain, rest sourced from reference TRBV19 and TRBJ1-5, is DGGITQSPKYLFRKEGQNVTLSCEQNLNHDAMYWYRQDPGQGLRLIYYSQIVNDFQKGDIAEGYSVSREKKESFPLTVTSAQKNPTAFYLCASSRTGIRDSNQPQHFGDGTRLSIL.

This chain uses TRBV7-8 with TRBJ1-6, with a tentative D call TRBD1 (5 bases). CDR1 is SGHVS, CDR2 FQNEAQ, per germline. The CDR3 is 17 residues long. Trimming pared 5 bases from V and 8 bases from J, leaving 22 bases between. This CDR3 reads CASSPNHPGTLYSPLHF. CDR3 nucleotide sequence: TGTGCCAGCAGCCCGAACCATCCCGGGACTCTTTATTCACCCCTCCACTTT.

This clone was seen once. The chain is built from TRBV15 and TRBJ2-3; tentatively, D is TRBD1 (6 bases). The V gene's germline CDR1 is LNHNV and CDR2 YYDKDF (reference sequence). The CDR3 extends over 15 amino acids. V shed 1 base and J shed 2 bases, with 10 bases lying between them. The CDR3 reads CATSRVGAPTDTQYF. DNA of the CDR3: TGTGCCACCAGCAGAGTGGGGGCGCCCACAGATACGCAGTATTTT.

This chain joins TRBV2 and TRBJ2-1; TRBD2 is a possible D gene (6 bases). The CDR3 contains 15 residues. V was shortened by 8 bases and J by 9 bases, with 23 bases between the two germline ends. Germline-derived CDR1 and CDR2 are SNHLY and FYNNEI. The DNA of the CDR3 is TGTGCCAGCGGGCGGGGCAGGGCGGAAACAATTGAGCAGTTCTTC. It translates to CASGRGRAETIEQFF.

V gene TRBV18 combines with J gene TRBJ1-3, with 7 nucleotides matching TRBD1. The CDR3 is 17 amino acids. V was clipped by 2 bases and J by 1 base; unmatched bases: 8. From germline, CDR1 is KGHSH and CDR2 LQKENI. CDR3 bases: TGTGCCAGCTCACCAATGACAGGGCAAATTTCTGGAAACACCATATATTTT. Translating gives CASSPMTGQISGNTIYF.

The chain uses TRBV6-1 and TRBJ2-7; 10 nucleotides agree with TRBD2. CDR1 and CDR2 from the germline V gene are MNHNS and SASEGT. The CDR3 totals 13 residues. The trim removed 0 bases at V and 12 bases at J, leaving 5 bases unmatched. CDR3 nucleotides: TGTGCCAGCAGTGAAGCAGGTAGCGGGGGGTTGTACTTC. Amino acid sequence: CASSEAGSGGLYF.

This clone was seen only a few times. The CDR3 DNA reads as TGTGCCAGCAGCTTGGGAGCGGGGGAAAAAAAAGATACGCAGTATTTT. Translating it yields CASSLGAGEKKDTQYF. The V call is TRBV5-6, the J call TRBJ2-3, with 8 bases aligning to TRBD2. The CDR3 contains 16 residues. Trimming took 0 bases from V and 5 from J; bases not matched to a gene: 8. Germline V gives CDR1 SGHDT, CDR2 YYEEEE.

The rearrangement uses TRBV4-3 and TRBJ1-2; 9 bases are shared with TRBD1. Germline CDR1 is LGHNA and CDR2 is YSLEER. CDR3 size: 14 residues. The V and J ends lost 4 bases and 3 bases, in that order; junction bases with no gene match: 3. The CDR3 spells CASSPGQGYYGYTF. The DNA of the CDR3 is TGCGCCAGCAGCCCGGGACAGGGTTACTATGGCTACACCTTC.

This clone occurred once. J is TRBJ2-1 and V is TRBV4-2; TRBD1 matches 7 bases. Germline CDR1 reads LGHNA; CDR2 reads YNFKEQ. V gave up 1 base and J gave up 3 bases; unmatched junction bases: 6. This CDR3 spans 16 amino acids. The CDR3, as DNA: TGTGCCAGCAGCCAAGTCGGGGACAGTTTCTACAATGAGCAGTTCTTC. Translated, it gives CASSQVGDSFYNEQFF.

The CDR3 DNA reads TGCAGCGTTCTCTCCAGACAGTCATACGAGCAGTACTTC. This sequence encodes CSVLSRQSYEQYF. V and J are TRBV29-1 and TRBJ2-7; TRBD1 might be the D (5 bases). Trimming took off 5 bases at V and 4 bases at J, with 15 bases between the two ends. Germline CDR1 SQVTM, CDR2 ANQGSEA. There are 13 residues in the CDR3.

V is TRBV7-2 and J is TRBJ2-1, with D maybe TRBD1 (6 bases). V was shortened by 2 bases and J by 9 bases, with 11 bases between the two germline ends. CDR3 size: 13 residues. Germline CDR1 is SGHTA and CDR2 is FQGNSA. CDR3 in amino acids: CASSLYRDGEQFF. The CDR3 DNA follows: TGTGCCAGCAGCTTATACAGGGATGGTGAGCAGTTCTTC.

The V gene is TRBV25-1, the J gene TRBJ2-1; 11 nucleotides line up with TRBD2. V lost 5 bases to trimming and J lost 3 bases; unmatched junction nucleotides: 3. The CDR3 is 15 residues long. The germline CDR1 and CDR2 sequences are MGHDK and SYGVNS. CDR3 nucleotide sequence: TGTGCCAGCAGTACCGGGACTAGCGGCTACAATGAGCAGTTCTTC. This encodes CASSTGTSGYNEQFF.

CDR3 sequence reads: CASGRDREKLFF. As DNA, the CDR3 is TGTGCCAGTGGAAGGGACAGGGAGAAACTGTTTTTT. The rearrangement links TRBV19 to TRBJ1-4, with 9 bases matching TRBD1. Unmatched junction bases numbered 6, after V lost 8 bases and J lost 11 bases. From germline, CDR1 is LNHDA and CDR2 SQIVND (reference sequence). CDR3 length: 12 amino acids.

The J gene is TRBJ1-6, the V gene TRBV27; TRBD1 might be the D (6 bases). V lost 8 bases and J lost 6, with 11 bases in between. The CDR3 has 13 residues. CDR1 and CDR2 (germline): MNHEY, SMNVEV (reference sequence). The CDR3 reads CASWGTPNSPLHF. The CDR3 nucleotides read TGTGCCAGCTGGGGGACACCTAATTCACCCCTCCACTTT.

There are a few counts of this clone. The CDR3 coding sequence is TGTGCCAGCAGTTTATATGGACAGGGAGGTGAGCAGTACTTC. Protein: CASSLYGQGGEQYF. The chain is built from TRBV27 and TRBJ2-7; 8 bases fit TRBD1. The germline V gene encodes CDR1 MNHEY and CDR2 SMNVEV (reference sequence). The junction had 6 bases not matched to a gene; V was cut back by 1 base and J by 7 bases. This CDR3 spans 14 amino acids.

This clone was recorded once. At one end the junction does not follow the germline gene, possibly because of a read error. This chain connects TRBV7-7 to TRBJ2-2; a weak D match, TRBD1 (7 bases). The germline gives CDR1 SSHAT, CDR2 FNYEAQ (reference sequence). The CDR3 extends over 15 amino acids. Here the CDR3 DNA reads TGTGCTAGCAGCGGCGGGACAGACAACACCGGGGAGCTGTTTTTT. It specifies CASSGGTDNTGELFF.